This T cell receptor beta chain was observed in a study of T cell repertoires in cytomegalovirus infection. Study-level points and caveats: Dominant in the ex vivo response were TCR beta clonotypes restricted by HLA-C and specific for CMV.

In this sample, this clonotype turned up many times. Its specificity is unknown. The CDR3 sequence is 15 residues long. CDR1 SSHAT and CDR2 FNYEAQ come from the germline V gene (reference sequence). TCRdb called the reads again in MiXCR, with one record for every CDR3 protein. The top ten clones hold roughly 13% of a sample with some 940,000 distinct CDR3 sequences, more than 25% of them seen once. The sequence was collected from a human donor in good health (CMV status not recorded). Some clones in this sample may be carry-over from other donors' samples. The material was cultured CD8+ T cells from PBMCs, obtained from culture after CMV antigen stimulation. The chain employs TRBV7-7 and TRBJ2-1, with a possible D match to TRBD1 (6 bases). CDR3 nucleotides: TGTGCTAAACCTCGGGACACGAGCTCCTACAATGAGCAGTTCTTC. Its protein is CAKPRDTSSYNEQFF.